The clone carrying this TCR delta chain appeared many times. Its antigen is undetermined. A far larger clone is just one base off, so this is likely a read error. Additional DNA sequences in this sample encode the identical CDR3. Vgamma9/Vdelta2+ and Vdelta2-negative gammadelta T cells were flow-sorted from PBMC for bulk sequencing. This sample is part of a study of γδ T cells in repeated Plasmodium falciparum infection. Study findings and constraints: In Vdelta2-negative, largely Vdelta1+, gammadelta repertoires, repeated controlled infections appeared to drive clonal selection waves.

In germline, CDR1 is TSWWSYY, CDR2 QGS. The CDR3 sequence is 20 residues long. TCRdb reanalyzed the multiplex PCR reads using CATT. The sample yields over 55,000 delta-chain clones, 1.7% seen once. The TCR comes from a pool of human donors (malaria-infected and uninfected, not separated). The sample was gamma-delta T cells from blood. The rearrangement uses TRDV1 and TRDJ1, with 12 bases aligning to TRDD3. The J gene, left out of TCRdb, was set here by checking the DNA against germline. For the CDR3, the DNA is TGCGCTCTTGGGGACCGGAGAGCTGGGGGATACGAGTTGTACACCGATAAACTCATCTTT. Translated: CALGDRRAGGYELYTDKLIF.